The 6 T cell receptor beta chains listed next were all sequenced from one sample in a study of T cells in localized non-small cell lung cancer. The data were produced by immunoSEQ multiplex PCR, yet TCRdb's version contains in-frame clones alone and is incomplete. The sample shows about 30,000 clones, about nine tenths of them seen only once. The sample in question was peripheral blood, obtained before any cancer treatment. These receptor sequences come from a male donor aged 60 or over with stage I lung adenocarcinoma.

The rearrangement joins TRBV5-1 to TRBJ2-3; the D gene is possibly TRBD2 (5 bases). Germline values: CDR1 SGHRS, CDR2 YFSETQ. Trimming shortened V by 0 bases and J by 3 bases, and 8 bases separated the two germline ends. The CDR3 extends over 14 amino acids. Here the CDR3 reads CASSLAGWTDTQYF. CDR3 bases: TGCGCCAGCAGCTTGGCGGGGTGGACAGATACGCAGTATTTT.

The CDR3 DNA is TGTGCCAGCTCACCCCCAGGGGGCGTCAGGAACACTGAAGCTTTCTTT. Residues: CASSPPGGVRNTEAFF. V is TRBV18 and J is TRBJ1-1; 8 bases fit TRBD1. This CDR3 spans 16 amino acids. Germline V gene sequence: CDR1 KGHSH, CDR2 LQKENI. V dropped 3 bases and J dropped 1; count of bases not matched to a gene: 7.

The chain uses TRBV18 and TRBJ2-5; 8 positions match TRBD1. Germline loops: CDR1 KGHSH, CDR2 LQKENI. The CDR3 extends over 15 amino acids. The V segment lost 4 bases and the J segment 2 bases; nucleotides outside the gene matches: 6. The CDR3 region has the DNA TGTGCCAGCTCACGGCAGGACAGGGAACAAGAGACCCAGTACTTC. Amino acid sequence: CASSRQDREQETQYF. Variable domain in full (rest from reference TRBV18 and TRBJ2-5): NAGVMQNPRHLVRRRGQEARLRCSPMKGHSHVYWYRQLPEEGLKFMVYLQKENIIDESGMPKERFSAEFPKEGPSILRIQQVVRGDSAAYFCASSRQDREQETQYFGPGTRLLVL.

V usage is TRBV30 and J usage is TRBJ2-2; D is ambiguous. Germline V gene data show CDR1 as GTSNPN and CDR2 as SVGIG (reference sequence). The CDR3 has 13 residues. Trimming removed 3 bases from V and 7 bases from J, with 12 bases in between. As DNA, the CDR3 is TGTGCCTGGAGAGAAAAGACACTCGGGGAGCTGTTTTTT. As protein: CAWREKTLGELFF. Supplemented by reference TRBV30 and TRBJ2-2, the full variable domain reads SQTIHQWPATLVQPVGSPLSLECTVEGTSNPNLYWYRQAAGRGLQLLFYSVGIGQISSEVPQNLSASRPQDRQFILSSKKLLLSDSGFYLCAWREKTLGELFFGEGSRLTVL.

This rearrangement joins TRBV19 to TRBJ1-2, with TRBD1 as a possible D gene (6 bases). V lost 3 bases and J 4 bases, leaving 21 bases between the germline ends. Looked up from germline, CDR1 is LNHDA and CDR2 is SQIVND (reference sequence). There are 17 residues in the CDR3. As DNA, the CDR3 is TGTGCCAGTAGTATTCCCTCTGGGACAAGAGGGTCCTATGGCTACACCTTC. Encoded protein: CASSIPSGTRGSYGYTF.

The chain recombines TRBV2 with TRBJ2-4; D is undetermined. The CDR3 loop spans 13 amino acids. Germline CDR1 is SNHLY and CDR2 is FYNNEI. Trimming removed 3 bases at V and 6 bases at J, with 9 bases between. Here the CDR3 reads CASSENSRNIQYF. In DNA, the CDR3 is TGTGCCAGCAGTGAGAATTCCAGAAACATTCAGTACTTC.